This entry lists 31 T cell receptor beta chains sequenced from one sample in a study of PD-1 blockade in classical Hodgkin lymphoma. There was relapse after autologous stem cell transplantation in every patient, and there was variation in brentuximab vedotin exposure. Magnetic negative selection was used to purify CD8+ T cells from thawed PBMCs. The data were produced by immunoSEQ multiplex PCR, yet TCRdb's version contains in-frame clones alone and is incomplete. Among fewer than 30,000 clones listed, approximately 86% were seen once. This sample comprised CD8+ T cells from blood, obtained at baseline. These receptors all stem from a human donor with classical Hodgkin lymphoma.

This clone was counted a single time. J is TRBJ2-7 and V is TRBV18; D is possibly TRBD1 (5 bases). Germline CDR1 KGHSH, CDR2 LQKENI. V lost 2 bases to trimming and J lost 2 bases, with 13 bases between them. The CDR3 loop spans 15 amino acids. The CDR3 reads CASSPTAGQTYEQYF. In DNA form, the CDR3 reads TGTGCCAGCTCACCAACGGCAGGGCAAACCTACGAGCAGTACTTC.

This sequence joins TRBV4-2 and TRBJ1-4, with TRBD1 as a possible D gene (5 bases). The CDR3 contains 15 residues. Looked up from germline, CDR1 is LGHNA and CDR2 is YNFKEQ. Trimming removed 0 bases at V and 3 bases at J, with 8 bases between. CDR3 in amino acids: CASSQDMGANEKLFF. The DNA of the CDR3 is TGTGCCAGCAGCCAAGATATGGGGGCTAATGAAAAACTGTTTTTT.

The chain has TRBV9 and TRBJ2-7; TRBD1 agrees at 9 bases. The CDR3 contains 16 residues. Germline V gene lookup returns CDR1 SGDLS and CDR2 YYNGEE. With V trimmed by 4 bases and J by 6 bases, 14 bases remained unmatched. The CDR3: CASSPQTGTGLSEQYF. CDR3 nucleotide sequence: TGTGCCAGCAGCCCCCAAACCGGGACAGGGCTCAGCGAGCAGTACTTC.

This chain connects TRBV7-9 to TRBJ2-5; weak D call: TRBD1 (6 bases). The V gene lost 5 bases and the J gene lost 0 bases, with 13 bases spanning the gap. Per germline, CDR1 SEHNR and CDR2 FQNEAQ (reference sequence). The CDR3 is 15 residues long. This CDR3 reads CASSPTGQYQETQYF. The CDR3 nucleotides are TGTGCCAGCAGCCCAACAGGACAGTACCAAGAGACCCAGTACTTC.

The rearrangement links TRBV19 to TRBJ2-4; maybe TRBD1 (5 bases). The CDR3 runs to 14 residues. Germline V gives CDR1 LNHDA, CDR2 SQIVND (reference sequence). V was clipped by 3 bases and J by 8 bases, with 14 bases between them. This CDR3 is CASSIPSDRHIQYF. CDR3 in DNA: TGTGCCAGTAGTATTCCCTCCGACAGACACATTCAGTACTTC.

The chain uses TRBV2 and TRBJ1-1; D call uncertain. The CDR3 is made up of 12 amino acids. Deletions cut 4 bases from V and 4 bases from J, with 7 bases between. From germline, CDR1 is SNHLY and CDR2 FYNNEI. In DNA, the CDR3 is TGTGCCAGCAGTGTGGCGAGCACTGAAGCTTTCTTT. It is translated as CASSVASTEAFF.

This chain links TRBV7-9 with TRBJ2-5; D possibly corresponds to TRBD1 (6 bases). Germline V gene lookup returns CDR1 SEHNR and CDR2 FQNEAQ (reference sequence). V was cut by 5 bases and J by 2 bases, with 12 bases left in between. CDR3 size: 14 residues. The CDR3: CASSRTTGQETQYF. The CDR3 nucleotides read TGTGCCAGCAGCCGGACGACAGGTCAAGAGACCCAGTACTTC.

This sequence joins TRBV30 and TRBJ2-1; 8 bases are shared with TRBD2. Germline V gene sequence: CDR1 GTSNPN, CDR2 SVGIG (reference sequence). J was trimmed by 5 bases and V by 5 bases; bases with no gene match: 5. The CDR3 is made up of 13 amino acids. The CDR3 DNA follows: TGTGCCTGGGAGGGACTAGGCAACAATGAGCAGTTCTTC. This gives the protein CAWEGLGNNEQFF.

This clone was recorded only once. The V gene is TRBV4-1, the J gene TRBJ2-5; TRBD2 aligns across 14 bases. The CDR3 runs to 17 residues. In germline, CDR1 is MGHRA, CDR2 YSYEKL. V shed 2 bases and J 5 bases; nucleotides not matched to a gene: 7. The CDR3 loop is CASSQSGLAGAGETQYF. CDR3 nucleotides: TGCGCCAGCAGCCAATCGGGACTAGCGGGAGCCGGGGAGACCCAGTACTTC.

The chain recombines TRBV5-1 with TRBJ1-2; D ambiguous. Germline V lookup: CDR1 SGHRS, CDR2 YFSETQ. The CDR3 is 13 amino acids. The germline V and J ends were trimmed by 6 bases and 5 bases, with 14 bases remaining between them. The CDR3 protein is CASTKGAYYGYTF. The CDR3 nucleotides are TGCGCCAGCACCAAGGGTGCGTATTATGGCTACACCTTC.

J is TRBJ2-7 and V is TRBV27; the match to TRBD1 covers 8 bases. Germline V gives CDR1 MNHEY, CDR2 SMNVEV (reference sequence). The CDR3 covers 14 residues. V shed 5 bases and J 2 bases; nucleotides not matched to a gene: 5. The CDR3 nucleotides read TGTGCCAGCAGTCCAGGACAGGGTCCCTACGAGCAGTACTTC. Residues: CASSPGQGPYEQYF.

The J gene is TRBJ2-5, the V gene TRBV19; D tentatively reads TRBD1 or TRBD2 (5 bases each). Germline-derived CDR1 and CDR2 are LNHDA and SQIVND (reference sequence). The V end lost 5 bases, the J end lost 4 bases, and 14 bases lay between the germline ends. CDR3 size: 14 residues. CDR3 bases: TGTGCCAGTAGTTCCGGGACCTCCAGAGAGACCCAGTACTTC. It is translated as CASSSGTSRETQYF. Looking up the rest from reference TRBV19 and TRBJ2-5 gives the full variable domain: DGGITQSPKYLFRKEGQNVTLSCEQNLNHDAMYWYRQDPGQGLRLIYYSQIVNDFQKGDIAEGYSVSREKKESFPLTVTSAQKNPTAFYLCASSSGTSRETQYFGPGTRLLVL.

Here the CDR3 DNA reads TGTGCCAGCAGTAGTGCACAGGGGACTAGCGATACCCAGTACTTC. Translation gives CASSSAQGTSDTQYF. This chain links TRBV27 with TRBJ2-5; 10 positions agree with TRBD2. The junction had 11 bases not matched to a gene; V was cut back by 5 bases and J by 8 bases. The CDR3 contains 15 residues. Germline CDR1 and CDR2: MNHEY and SMNVEV (reference sequence).

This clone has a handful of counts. For the CDR3, the DNA is TGCAGCGTTGAAGACTATTGGCCGGGACAGAACTATGGCTACACCTTC. Amino acids: CSVEDYWPGQNYGYTF. J is TRBJ1-2 and V is TRBV29-1; 7 bases are a match to TRBD1. CDR1 and CDR2 (germline): SQVTM, ANQGSEA. Germline trimming cut 0 bases from V and 2 bases from J; bases unmatched to any gene: 9. This CDR3 is built from 16 residues.

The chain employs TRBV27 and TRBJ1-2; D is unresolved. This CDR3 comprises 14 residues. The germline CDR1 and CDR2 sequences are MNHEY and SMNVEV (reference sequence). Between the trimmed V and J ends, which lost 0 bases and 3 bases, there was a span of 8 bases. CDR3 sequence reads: CASSLSGTYYGYTF. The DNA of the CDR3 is TGTGCCAGCAGTTTATCGGGCACCTACTATGGCTACACCTTC.

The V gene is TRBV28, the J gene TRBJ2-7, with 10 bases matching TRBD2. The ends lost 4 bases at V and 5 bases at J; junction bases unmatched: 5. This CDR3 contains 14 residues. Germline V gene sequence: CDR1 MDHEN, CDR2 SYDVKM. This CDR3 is CASSSSGRAHEQYF. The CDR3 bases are TGTGCCAGCAGTTCTAGCGGGAGAGCACACGAGCAGTACTTC.

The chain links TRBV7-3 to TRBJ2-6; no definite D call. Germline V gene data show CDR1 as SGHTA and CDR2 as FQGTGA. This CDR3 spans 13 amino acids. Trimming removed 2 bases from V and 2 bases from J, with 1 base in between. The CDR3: CASSLAGANVLTF. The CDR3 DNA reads TGTGCCAGCAGCTTAGCTGGGGCCAACGTCCTGACTTTC.

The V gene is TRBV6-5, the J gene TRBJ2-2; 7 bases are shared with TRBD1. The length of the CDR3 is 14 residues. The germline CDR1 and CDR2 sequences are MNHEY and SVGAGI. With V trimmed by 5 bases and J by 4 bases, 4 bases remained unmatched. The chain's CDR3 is CASSPTGTTGELFF. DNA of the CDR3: TGTGCCAGCAGTCCGACAGGGACCACCGGGGAGCTGTTTTTT.

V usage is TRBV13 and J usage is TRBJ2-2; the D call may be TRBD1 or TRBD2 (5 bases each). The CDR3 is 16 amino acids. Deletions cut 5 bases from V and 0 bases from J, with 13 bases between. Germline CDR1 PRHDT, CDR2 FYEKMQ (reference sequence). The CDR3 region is CASSPGTETNTGELFF. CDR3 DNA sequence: TGTGCCAGCAGCCCCGGGACGGAAACGAACACCGGGGAGCTGTTTTTT.

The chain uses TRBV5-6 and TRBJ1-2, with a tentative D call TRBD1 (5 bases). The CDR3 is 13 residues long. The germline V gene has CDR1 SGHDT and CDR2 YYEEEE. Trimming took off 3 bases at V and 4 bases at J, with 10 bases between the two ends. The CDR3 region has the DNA TGTGCCAGCAGCTGGGGGGGTGGCTATGGCTACACCTTC. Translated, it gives CASSWGGGYGYTF.

CDR3 coding DNA: TGTGCCAGCAGCCCCCCGGGACGGCGGGATGAAAAACTGTTTTTT. Protein: CASSPPGRRDEKLFF. The V gene is TRBV7-4, the J gene TRBJ1-4; tentatively, D is TRBD1 (5 bases). V lost 5 bases to trimming and J lost 6 bases, with 16 bases between them. This CDR3 has 15 amino acids. Germline assignment: CDR1 SGHVT and CDR2 SQSDAQ.

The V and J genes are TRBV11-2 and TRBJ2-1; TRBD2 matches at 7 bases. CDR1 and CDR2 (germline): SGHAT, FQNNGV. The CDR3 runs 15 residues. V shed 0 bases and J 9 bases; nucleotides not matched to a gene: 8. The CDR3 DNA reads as TGTGCCAGCAGCTTAGATCTCGGACTAGACACTGAGCAGTTCTTC. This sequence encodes CASSLDLGLDTEQFF.

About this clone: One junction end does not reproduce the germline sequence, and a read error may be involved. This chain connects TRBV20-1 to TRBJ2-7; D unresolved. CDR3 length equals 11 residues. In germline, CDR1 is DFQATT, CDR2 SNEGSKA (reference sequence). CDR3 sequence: CSARDSRNWHF. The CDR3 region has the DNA TGCAGTGCTAGAGATTCGCGGAACTGGCACTTC.

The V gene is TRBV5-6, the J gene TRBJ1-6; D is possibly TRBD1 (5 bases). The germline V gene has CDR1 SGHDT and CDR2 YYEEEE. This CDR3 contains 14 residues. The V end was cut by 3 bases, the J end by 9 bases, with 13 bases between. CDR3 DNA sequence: TGTGCCAGCAGCTACAGGTCGGCCGGTTCACCCCTCCACTTT. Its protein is CASSYRSAGSPLHF.

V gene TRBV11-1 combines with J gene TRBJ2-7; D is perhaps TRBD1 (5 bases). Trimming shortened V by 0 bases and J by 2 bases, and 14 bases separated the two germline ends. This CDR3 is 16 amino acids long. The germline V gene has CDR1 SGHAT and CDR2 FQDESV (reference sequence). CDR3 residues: CASSLAATASPYEQYF. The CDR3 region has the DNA TGTGCCAGCAGCTTAGCCGCGACAGCCAGCCCCTACGAGCAGTACTTC.

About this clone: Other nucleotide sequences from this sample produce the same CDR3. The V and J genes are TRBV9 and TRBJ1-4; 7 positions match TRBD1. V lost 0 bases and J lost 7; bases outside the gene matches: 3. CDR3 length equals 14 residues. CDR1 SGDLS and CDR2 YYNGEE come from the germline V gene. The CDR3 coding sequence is TGTGCCAGCAGCGTAGCAGGGGGATCTGAAAAACTGTTTTTT. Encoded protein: CASSVAGGSEKLFF.

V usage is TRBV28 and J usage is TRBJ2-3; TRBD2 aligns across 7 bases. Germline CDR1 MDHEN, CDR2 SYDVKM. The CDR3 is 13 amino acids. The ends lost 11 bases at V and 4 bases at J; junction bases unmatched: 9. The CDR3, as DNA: TGTGCCCACAGGCGGGAGTTGGCAGATACGCAGTATTTT. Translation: CAHRRELADTQYF.

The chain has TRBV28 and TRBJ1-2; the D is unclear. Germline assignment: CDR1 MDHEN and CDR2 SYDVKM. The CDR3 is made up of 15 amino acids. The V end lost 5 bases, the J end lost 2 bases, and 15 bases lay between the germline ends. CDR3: CASSKRDRLNYGYTF. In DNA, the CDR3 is TGTGCCAGCAGTAAACGGGATCGGCTGAACTATGGCTACACCTTC.

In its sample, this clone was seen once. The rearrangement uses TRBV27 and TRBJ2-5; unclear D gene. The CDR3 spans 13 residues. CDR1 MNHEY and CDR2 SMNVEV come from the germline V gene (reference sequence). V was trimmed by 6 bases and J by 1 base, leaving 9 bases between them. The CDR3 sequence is CASSPRRQETQYF. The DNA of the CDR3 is TGTGCCAGCAGCCCCCGGCGCCAAGAGACCCAGTACTTC.

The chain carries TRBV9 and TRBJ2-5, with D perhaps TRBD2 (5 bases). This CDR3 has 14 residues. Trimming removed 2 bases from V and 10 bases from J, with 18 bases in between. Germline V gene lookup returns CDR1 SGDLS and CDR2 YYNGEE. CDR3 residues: CASSVGRLARDQYF. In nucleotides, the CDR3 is TGTGCCAGCAGCGTTGGGCGCCTGGCTCGGGACCAGTACTTC.

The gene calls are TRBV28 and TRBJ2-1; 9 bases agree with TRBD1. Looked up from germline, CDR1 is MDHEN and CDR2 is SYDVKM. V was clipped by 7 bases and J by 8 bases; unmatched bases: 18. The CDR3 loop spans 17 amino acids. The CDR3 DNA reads TGTGCCAGCACCAAAAAGGCCGGGACAGGGAAACACGATGAGCAGTTCTTC. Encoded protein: CASTKKAGTGKHDEQFF.